This TCR beta chain was captured by sequencing in a study of blood T cells in healthy people across ages. Findings of the study overall: Diversity estimated from one million T cells was considered an underestimate. Donors of long life had a larger count of naive CD4+ cells and greater diversity than aged donors.

The V segment lost 1 base and the J segment 2 bases; nucleotides outside the gene matches: 11. CDR1 and CDR2 from the germline V gene are DFQATT and SNEGSKA (reference sequence). The CDR3 spans 16 residues. PCR was performed a second time for roughly 7 to 11 cycles using a sample-barcoded 5' primer and a J-beta primer mix. Each cDNA molecule, via a template-switch adaptor with 12 random nucleotides, was tagged. TCRdb analysed the 5' RACE reads with MiXCR anew, one entry per CDR3 protein. The repertoire holds about 730,000 distinct CDR3 sequences, with more than 40% as singletons. On this clonotype: Its target is not known.

This receptor was identified in a woman aged 55-70 years in good health. V and J are TRBV20-1 and TRBJ2-7, with 7 bases lining up with TRBD2. Source material: blood. CDR3 sequence (DNA): TGCAGTGCTAGAGTACCGACCGGTGGGAGGGCCTACGAGCAGTACTTC. Protein sequence: CSARVPTGGRAYEQYF.